The 10 T cell receptor beta chains presented below share a single source sample, sequenced in a study of OX40 agonist ivuxolimab in advanced cancers. The table came from immunoSEQ multiplex PCR; TCRdb's copy has only in-frame clones and leaves some out. The sample consists of just over 95,000 clones, 85% to 90% of them appearing once. The material was CD4+ or CD8+ T cells sorted from blood, obtained in a trial of the OX40 agonist ivuxolimab. These receptors all stem from an adult with an advanced solid tumor such as melanoma, head and neck, liver or kidney cancer.

The chain recombines TRBV5-4 with TRBJ1-1; TRBD1 matches at 7 bases. The CDR3 runs 15 residues. Germline V CDR1 and CDR2: SGHNT, YYREEE (reference sequence). Trimming at V came to 4 bases and at J to 0 bases, leaving 6 bases not matched to a gene. CDR3 loop: CASSVGTAMNTEAFF. Here the CDR3 DNA reads TGTGCCAGCAGCGTAGGGACAGCTATGAACACTGAAGCTTTCTTT.

The chain joins TRBV6-1 to TRBJ2-3, with 10 bases matching TRBD1. The length of the CDR3 is 15 residues. J gave up 4 bases and V 6 bases, and 7 bases lay outside the gene matches. Germline CDR1 and CDR2: MNHNS and SASEGT. CDR3 sequence reads: CASRVRDRGPDTQYF. DNA for the CDR3: TGTGCCAGCAGAGTCCGGGACAGGGGACCAGATACGCAGTATTTT.

This rearrangement joins TRBV5-1 to TRBJ1-2, with D tentatively TRBD1 (6 bases). Germline-derived CDR1 and CDR2 are SGHRS and YFSETQ. The CDR3 is 15 residues long. V lost 3 bases and J lost 6, with 18 bases in between. CDR3: CASSSTSPGAHGYTF. The CDR3 DNA sequence: TGCGCCAGCAGCTCGACCTCCCCAGGGGCCCATGGCTACACCTTC.

The chain uses TRBV5-1 and TRBJ2-3, with 7 bases matching TRBD2. From germline, CDR1 is SGHRS and CDR2 YFSETQ. V dropped 0 bases and J dropped 5; count of bases not matched to a gene: 9. The CDR3 length is 16 residues. This chain's CDR3 is CASSLAGGRAGDTQYF. In nucleotides, the CDR3 is TGCGCCAGCAGCTTGGCCGGTGGGAGGGCCGGAGATACGCAGTATTTT.

The J gene is TRBJ2-7, the V gene TRBV11-1; the match to TRBD1 covers 9 bases. The CDR3 has 16 residues. Germline V CDR1 and CDR2: SGHAT, FQDESV (reference sequence). With 6 bases clipped from V and 6 bases from J, the junction kept 15 bases outside the gene matches. The CDR3 loop reads CASSRTPGTGSFEQYF. CDR3 coding DNA: TGTGCCAGCAGTAGAACCCCCGGGACAGGGTCTTTCGAGCAGTACTTC.

With regard to this clone: One end of the junction varies from germline; a read error may be responsible. Other DNA sequences in the sample encode the same CDR3. The V call is TRBV25-1, the J call TRBJ1-2; D is uncertain. Germline CDR1 reads MGHDK; CDR2 reads SYGVNS. The CDR3 is made up of 14 amino acids. CDR3 DNA sequence: TGTGCTAGCAGTCGGGGTAACCCCGCCTATGGCTACACCTTC. Translating it yields CASSRGNPAYGYTF.

The chain uses TRBV7-7 and TRBJ2-2, with D unclear. The CDR3 has 14 amino acids. Germline CDR1 is SSHAT and CDR2 is FNYEAQ (reference sequence). Trimming removed 1 base at V and 5 bases at J, with 8 bases between. DNA of the CDR3: TGTGCCAGCAGCTTAGGGCAGAAGACCGGGGAGCTGTTTTTT. Amino acid sequence: CASSLGQKTGELFF. Filled out from reference TRBV7-7 and TRBJ2-2, the complete variable domain reads GAGVSQSPRYKVTKRGQDVTLRCDPISSHATLYWYQQALGQGPEFLTYFNYEAQPDKSGLPSDRFSAERPEGSISTLTIQRTEQRDSAMYRCASSLGQKTGELFFGEGSRLTVL.

The V call is TRBV6-5, the J call TRBJ1-1; perhaps TRBD1 as D (6 bases). From germline, CDR1 is MNHEY and CDR2 SVGAGI. Trimming left V 6 bases short and J 6 bases short, with 14 bases between. This CDR3 contains 13 residues. In DNA, the CDR3 is TGTGCCAGCAGACACGGGGGCTCCCCTGAAGCTTTCTTT. It encodes CASRHGGSPEAFF.

This chain connects TRBV29-1 to TRBJ2-4, with 9 bases aligning to TRBD2. V dropped 4 bases and J dropped 1; count of bases not matched to a gene: 20. The CDR3 extends over 20 amino acids. The V gene's germline CDR1 is SQVTM and CDR2 ANQGSEA. CDR3 loop: CSVGGVVGGRGMSAKNIQYF. In nucleotides, the CDR3 is TGCAGCGTTGGCGGGGTCGTAGGCGGGAGGGGGATGTCGGCCAAAAACATTCAGTACTTC.

This clone has a single count. The rearrangement uses TRBV6-6 and TRBJ1-2; TRBD1 is a possible D gene (5 bases). V lost 2 bases and J 5 bases, leaving 9 bases between the germline ends. Looked up from germline, CDR1 is MNHNY and CDR2 is SVGAGI (reference sequence). The CDR3 consists of 13 residues. CDR3 DNA sequence: TGTGCCAGCAGTTACGGGGGGGATTATGGCTACACCTTC. Its translation: CASSYGGDYGYTF.